Shown below are 27 T cell receptor beta chains from a single sample sequenced in a study of T-cell reconstitution after alpha-beta-depleted transplantation in children. For TCRbeta, the library was prepared with unique molecular identifiers. TCRdb used MiXCR to reprocess the PCR reads, holding one entry per CDR3 protein. The sample carries some 240,000 distinct CDR3 sequences, about 11% recorded once. Sequenced here: PBMCs from the stem cell graft donor, sampled from the stem cell graft. Every receptor here comes from a human donor who donated a stem cell graft to a child with acute lymphoblastic leukemia.

The chain couples TRBV20-1 to TRBJ2-1; the match to TRBD2 covers 11 bases. The CDR3 extends over 14 amino acids. Trimming removed 7 bases from V and 9 bases from J; junction bases left unmatched: 11. Per germline, CDR1 DFQATT and CDR2 SNEGSKA (reference sequence). CDR3 nucleotide sequence: TGCAGTGATGCTCCTAGCGGGAGGACCGCTGAGCAGTTCTTC. This sequence encodes CSDAPSGRTAEQFF.

The CDR3 reads CASSRPGGLDYGYTF. The DNA for the CDR3 is TGTGCCAGCAGTCGCCCAGGGGGGCTAGACTATGGCTACACCTTC. The chain joins TRBV12-3 or TRBV12-4 to TRBJ1-2; 7 positions match TRBD1. This CDR3 region has 15 residues. V gave up 5 bases and J gave up 3 bases; unmatched junction bases: 9.

This clonotype was seen ten or more times. V is TRBV7-2 and J is TRBJ2-3, with D possibly TRBD2 on 6 matching bases. V gave up 6 bases and J gave up 4 bases, with 26 bases separating them. Germline assignment: CDR1 SGHTA and CDR2 FQGNSA. There are 18 residues in the CDR3. The CDR3 region is CASSLTPLGGGPADTQYF. The CDR3 bases are TGTGCCAGCAGTTTAACCCCCTTGGGGGGAGGACCCGCAGATACGCAGTATTTT.

This clonotype has ten or more counts. The rearrangement links TRBV4-3 to TRBJ2-1, with a weak D call TRBD2 (5 bases). The CDR3 is made up of 13 amino acids. Germline CDR1 and CDR2: LGHNA and YSLEER. Trimming took 1 base from V and 5 from J, leaving 6 bases between them. CDR3 coding DNA: TGCGCCAGCAGCCAAGCCGGGAACAATGAGCAGTTCTTC. Residues: CASSQAGNNEQFF.

This clonotype was detected many times. The chain is built from TRBV4-2 and TRBJ2-2, with 8 bases lining up with TRBD2. The V gene's germline CDR1 is LGHNA and CDR2 YNFKEQ. V trimming: 7 bases; J trimming: 5 bases; junction bases outside the gene matches: 9. The CDR3 consists of 15 residues. This CDR3 reads CASMEAGDLTGELFF. DNA for the CDR3: TGTGCCAGCATGGAAGCGGGGGACTTAACCGGGGAGCTGTTTTTT.

This clonotype has at least ten counts. The chain recombines TRBV29-1 with TRBJ2-7; 11 bases line up with TRBD1. With 7 bases clipped from V and 3 bases from J, the junction kept 11 bases outside the gene matches. Germline values: CDR1 SQVTM, CDR2 ANQGSEA. This CDR3 is built from 15 residues. CDR3 nucleotide sequence: TGCAGCGCGGGACAGGGGGTCCCAAATAACTACGAGCAGTACTTC. Residues: CSAGQGVPNNYEQYF.

The table lists this clonotype with many counts. The chain joins TRBV4-3 to TRBJ1-1, with D perhaps matching TRBD1 (6 bases). The CDR3 contains 17 residues. Germline V gene data show CDR1 as LGHNA and CDR2 as YSLEER. V was clipped by 1 base and J by 0 bases, with 15 bases between them. DNA of the CDR3: TGCGCCAGCAGCCAAGGCTTTTCAGGGGCTTTGAACACTGAAGCTTTCTTT. Translation: CASSQGFSGALNTEAFF.

In this sample, this clonotype turned up many times. The gene calls are TRBV7-9 and TRBJ1-4; no clear D gene. Trimming removed 4 bases from V and 14 bases from J, with 11 bases in between. CDR1 and CDR2 from the germline V gene are SEHNR and FQNEAQ (reference sequence). This CDR3 region has 11 residues. The CDR3 reads CASSSLTNLFF. The CDR3 DNA reads TGTGCCAGCAGCTCGTTGACAAACCTGTTTTTT.

This clonotype has at least ten counts. V gene TRBV9 combines with J gene TRBJ1-2; no reliable D call. The CDR3 totals 14 residues. CDR1 is SGDLS, CDR2 YYNGEE, per germline. Trimming took off 4 bases at V and 6 bases at J, with 16 bases between the two ends. The CDR3 reads CASSPRAPRHGYTF. The CDR3 DNA follows: TGTGCCAGCAGCCCAAGGGCACCAAGGCATGGCTACACCTTC.

This clonotype occurred many times. The V call is TRBV20-1, the J call TRBJ2-1; 11 nucleotides align to TRBD2. The J segment lost 3 bases and the V segment lost 5 bases, leaving 3 bases of the junction unmatched. Germline V gene lookup returns CDR1 DFQATT and CDR2 SNEGSKA (reference sequence). The CDR3 covers 14 residues. The CDR3 DNA reads as TGCAGTGCTGATAGCGGGAGGGACTACAATGAGCAGTTCTTC. Translated, it gives CSADSGRDYNEQFF.

There are many counts of this clonotype. This chain links TRBV5-1 with TRBJ2-7, with 8 bases that match TRBD2. V was clipped by 0 bases and J by 0 bases; unmatched bases: 5. Per the germline V gene, CDR1 is SGHRS and CDR2 is YFSETQ. The CDR3 consists of 16 residues. Here the CDR3 DNA reads TGCGCCAGCAGCTTGGGTTGGCTAGCGGGCTCCTACGAGCAGTACTTC. Translated, it gives CASSLGWLAGSYEQYF.

In this sample, this clonotype turned up many times. The chain has TRBV7-2 and TRBJ2-1; D ambiguous. Germline V lookup: CDR1 SGHTA, CDR2 FQGNSA. The V gene lost 2 bases and the J gene lost 4 bases, with 9 bases spanning the gap. This CDR3 spans 14 amino acids. CDR3 DNA sequence: TGTGCCAGCAGCTTACCTGGGCGGTACAATGAGCAGTTCTTC. The encoded protein is CASSLPGRYNEQFF.

On this clonotype: This may stem from a read error, because a much larger clone lies one nucleotide away. The chain combines TRBV20-1 with TRBJ2-2; a weak D match, TRBD1 (6 bases). The CDR3 covers 14 residues. Germline V lookup: CDR1 DFQATT, CDR2 SNEGSKA (reference sequence). Trimming stripped 5 bases from V and 1 base from J, with 11 bases between. This CDR3 reads CSAPRDKNTGELFF. The DNA for the CDR3 is TGCAGTGCTCCCCGGGACAAGAACACCGGGGAGCTGTTTTTT.

This chain uses TRBV7-6 with TRBJ2-5; possible D gene TRBD2, 6 bases. Germline V CDR1 and CDR2: SGHVS, FNYEAQ. CDR3 length: 13 amino acids. Trimming cost V 2 bases and J 5 bases, with 9 bases left between them. In nucleotides, the CDR3 is TGTGCCAGCAGCTTATATGGGGGGGAGACCCAGTACTTC. The encoded protein is CASSLYGGETQYF.

The rearrangement joins TRBV4-3 to TRBJ1-3; tentatively, D is TRBD1 (5 bases). CDR1 and CDR2 (germline): LGHNA, YSLEER. Trimming left V 3 bases short and J 3 bases short, with 15 bases between. This CDR3 spans 16 amino acids. The CDR3 region has the DNA TGCGCCAGCAGCCATTGGGACGCCCGGGGTGGAAACACCATATATTTT. Protein product: CASSHWDARGGNTIYF.

This clonotype was detected a few times. The chain links TRBV7-8 to TRBJ2-1, with unresolved D. CDR3 size: 15 residues. In germline, CDR1 is SGHVS, CDR2 FQNEAQ. Deletions cut 2 bases from V and 9 bases from J, with 17 bases between. CDR3 sequence reads: CASSLMHLNGGEQFF. The CDR3 region has the DNA TGTGCCAGCAGCTTAATGCACTTGAATGGCGGTGAGCAGTTCTTC. Complete variable domain (other parts from reference TRBV7-8 and TRBJ2-1): GAGVSQSPRYKVAKRGQDVALRCDPISGHVSLFWYQQALGQGPEFLTYFQNEAQLDKSGLPSDRFFAERPEGSVSTLKIQRTQQEDSAVYLCASSLMHLNGGEQFFGPGTRLTVL.

The table lists this clonotype with many counts. The genes are TRBV5-1 and TRBJ1-1, with 7 bases that match TRBD1. This CDR3 contains 17 residues. CDR1 is SGHRS, CDR2 YFSETQ, per germline. V shed 3 bases and J 2 bases; nucleotides not matched to a gene: 13. CDR3 in amino acids: CASSSTTRDRLNTEAFF. For the CDR3, the DNA is TGCGCCAGCAGCTCTACAACCCGGGACAGACTAAACACTGAAGCTTTCTTT.

J is TRBJ2-3 and V is TRBV20-1; 10 nucleotides line up with TRBD2. V shed 4 bases and J 6 bases; nucleotides not matched to a gene: 19. This CDR3 region has 18 residues. Germline assignment: CDR1 DFQATT and CDR2 SNEGSKA (reference sequence). CDR3 DNA sequence: TGCAGTGCTATAGGACTAGCGGTTACCCTTTCTTATCCGGATACGCAGTATTTT. It specifies CSAIGLAVTLSYPDTQYF.

This clonotype was seen many times. This chain connects TRBV6-1 to TRBJ1-2; D ambiguous. V was cut by 7 bases and J by 2 bases, with 17 bases left in between. The CDR3 spans 15 residues. Looked up from germline, CDR1 is MNHNS and CDR2 is SASEGT. In nucleotides, the CDR3 is TGTGCCAGCACAACGGGCGGCAGACGCAACTATGGCTACACCTTC. Translated, it gives CASTTGGRRNYGYTF.

This clonotype was observed a handful of times. The CDR3 is CASSRIKGGSYEQYF. The CDR3, as DNA: TGTGCCAGCAGCCGGATAAAGGGGGGCTCCTACGAGCAGTACTTC. The chain combines TRBV3-1 with TRBJ2-7, with D perhaps matching TRBD1 or TRBD2 (6 bases each). Germline assignment: CDR1 LGHDT and CDR2 YNNKEL (reference sequence). Deletions cut 4 bases from V and 0 bases from J, with 13 bases between. The CDR3 totals 15 residues.

This clonotype was recorded at least ten times. This rearrangement joins TRBV15 to TRBJ2-4; 7 nucleotides match TRBD2. CDR3 length equals 16 residues. The trim removed 1 base at V and 2 bases at J, leaving 5 bases unmatched. The germline gives CDR1 LNHNV, CDR2 YYDKDF (reference sequence). The CDR3 here is CATSRVGGSTKNIQYF. For the CDR3, the DNA is TGTGCCACCAGCAGAGTCGGCGGGAGCACCAAAAACATTCAGTACTTC.

This clonotype was observed at least ten times. The V call is TRBV7-3, the J call TRBJ2-7; D gene uncertain. V was trimmed by 1 base and J by 7 bases, leaving 11 bases between them. CDR3 length equals 13 residues. Germline CDR1 is SGHTA and CDR2 is FQGTGA. This chain's CDR3 is CASSLRNGGEQYF. In DNA form, the CDR3 reads TGTGCCAGCAGCTTAAGGAATGGTGGGGAGCAGTACTTC.

This sequence joins TRBV2 and TRBJ1-5; D is undetermined. CDR1 and CDR2 from the germline V gene are SNHLY and FYNNEI. The V and J ends lost 6 bases and 5 bases respectively, with 14 bases between them. The CDR3 consists of 14 residues. The CDR3 is CASSVVWKDQPQHF. The CDR3 nucleotides read TGTGCCAGCAGCGTAGTTTGGAAGGATCAGCCCCAGCATTTT.

This clonotype occurred many times. The chain uses TRBV27 and TRBJ1-6; D might be TRBD1 (5 bases). With 8 bases removed from V and 9 bases from J, the gap between germline ends came to 14 bases. Germline V gives CDR1 MNHEY, CDR2 SMNVEV (reference sequence). The CDR3 sequence is 13 residues long. The CDR3 sequence is CASGRGRFSPLHF. The CDR3 coding sequence is TGTGCCAGCGGCCGGGGACGTTTTTCACCCCTCCACTTT.

The rearrangement uses TRBV7-9 and TRBJ2-7; unclear D gene. Germline assignment: CDR1 SEHNR and CDR2 FQNEAQ (reference sequence). The CDR3 is 11 residues long. V lost 5 bases to trimming and J lost 6 bases, with 8 bases between them. In DNA, the CDR3 is TGTGCCAGCAGCGCCGTTTTCGAGCAGTACTTC. Translated: CASSAVFEQYF.

There are many counts of this clonotype. The J gene is TRBJ2-3, the V gene TRBV6-5, with 9 bases aligning to TRBD2. Germline V gene sequence: CDR1 MNHEY, CDR2 SVGAGI. The CDR3 covers 16 residues. V shed 2 bases and J 5 bases; nucleotides not matched to a gene: 8. CDR3 region: CASSYQPGLAGDTQYF. CDR3 bases: TGTGCCAGCAGTTACCAACCGGGACTAGCTGGAGATACGCAGTATTTT.

Ten or more counts support this clonotype. The rearrangement links TRBV7-9 to TRBJ2-3; 7 nucleotides line up with TRBD1. This CDR3 spans 15 amino acids. CDR1 and CDR2 (germline): SEHNR, FQNEAQ (reference sequence). V was clipped by 5 bases and J by 1 base; unmatched bases: 6. The DNA for the CDR3 is TGTGCCAGCAGCCCTCGAGGGGGCGGCACAGATACGCAGTATTTT. This encodes CASSPRGGGTDTQYF. Combining the CDR3 with reference TRBV7-9 and TRBJ2-3 gives the whole variable domain DTGVSQNPRHKITKRGQNVTFRCDPISEHNRLYWYRQTLGQGPEFLTYFQNEAQLEKSRLLSDRFSAERPKGSFSTLEIQRTEQGDSAMYLCASSPRGGGTDTQYFGPGTRLTVL.